This TCR beta chain was sequenced for a study of blood T cell repertoires in COVID-19. Across the study: Whether acute or convalescent, the COVID-19 samples came from the United States, Italy and Spain. Sources were T cells, B-cell-depleted T cells, or PBMCs; the material itself was cDNA or gDNA.

How the authors handled the data: Estimation of nucleated cell counts relied on the amplification of reference gene primers. Sequenced by immunoSEQ multiplex PCR; TCRdb stores in-frame clones only, minus some. That table gives V, J and clone size, and the DNA gave D and trimming. The sample yields over 45,000 clones, about nine tenths seen once. Trimming at V came to 3 bases and at J to 1 base, leaving 5 bases not matched to a gene. This CDR3 is 15 amino acids long. CDR1 and CDR2 (germline): SGDLS, YYNGEE. This clonotype originated in a human donor in a cohort sampled during active COVID-19. Sequenced sample: peripheral blood. J is TRBJ2-3 and V is TRBV9, with 7 bases matching TRBD2. The CDR3 coding sequence is TGTGCCAGCAGCGACCTCAGCGGGGGCACAGATACGCAGTATTTT. Translating gives CASSDLSGGTDTQYF.